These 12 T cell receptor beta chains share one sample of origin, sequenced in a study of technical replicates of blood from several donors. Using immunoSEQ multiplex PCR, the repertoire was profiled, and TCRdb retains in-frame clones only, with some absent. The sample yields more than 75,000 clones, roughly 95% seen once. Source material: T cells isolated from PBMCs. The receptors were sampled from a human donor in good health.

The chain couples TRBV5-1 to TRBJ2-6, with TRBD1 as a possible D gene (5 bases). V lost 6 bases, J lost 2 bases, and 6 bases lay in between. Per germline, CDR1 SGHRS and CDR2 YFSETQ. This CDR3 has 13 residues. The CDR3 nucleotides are TGCGCCAGCAAGGACACTGGGGCCAACGTCCTGACTTTC. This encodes CASKDTGANVLTF.

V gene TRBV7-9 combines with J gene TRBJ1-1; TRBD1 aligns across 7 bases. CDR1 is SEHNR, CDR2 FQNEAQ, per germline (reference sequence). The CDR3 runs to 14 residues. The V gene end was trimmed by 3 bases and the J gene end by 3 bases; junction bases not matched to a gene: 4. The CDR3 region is CASSLTGYDTEAFF. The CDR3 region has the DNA TGTGCCAGCAGCTTGACAGGGTACGACACTGAAGCTTTCTTT.

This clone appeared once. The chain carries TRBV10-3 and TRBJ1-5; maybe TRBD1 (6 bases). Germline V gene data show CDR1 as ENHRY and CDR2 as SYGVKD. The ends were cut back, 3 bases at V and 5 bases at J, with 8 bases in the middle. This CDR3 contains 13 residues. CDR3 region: CAISDRGDQPQHF. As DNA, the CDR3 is TGTGCCATCAGTGACAGGGGAGATCAGCCCCAGCATTTT.

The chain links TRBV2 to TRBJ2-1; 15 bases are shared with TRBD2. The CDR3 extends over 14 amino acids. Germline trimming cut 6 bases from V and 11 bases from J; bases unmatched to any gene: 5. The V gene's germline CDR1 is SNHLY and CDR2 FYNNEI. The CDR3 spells CASSTGLAGGQQFF. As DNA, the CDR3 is TGTGCCAGCAGCACTGGACTAGCGGGAGGGCAGCAGTTCTTC.

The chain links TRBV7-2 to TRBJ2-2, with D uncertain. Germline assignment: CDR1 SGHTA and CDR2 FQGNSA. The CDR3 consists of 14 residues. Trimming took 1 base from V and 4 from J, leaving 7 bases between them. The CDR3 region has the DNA TGTGCCAGCAGCTTAGGACTGACCACCGGGGAGCTGTTTTTT. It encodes CASSLGLTTGELFF.

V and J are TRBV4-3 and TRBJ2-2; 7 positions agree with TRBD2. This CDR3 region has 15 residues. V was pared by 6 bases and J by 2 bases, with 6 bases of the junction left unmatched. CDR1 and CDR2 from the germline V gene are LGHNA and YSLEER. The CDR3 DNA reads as TGCGCCAGCAGAAGGTCTAGCGGCAACACCGGGGAGCTGTTTTTT. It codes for CASRRSSGNTGELFF.

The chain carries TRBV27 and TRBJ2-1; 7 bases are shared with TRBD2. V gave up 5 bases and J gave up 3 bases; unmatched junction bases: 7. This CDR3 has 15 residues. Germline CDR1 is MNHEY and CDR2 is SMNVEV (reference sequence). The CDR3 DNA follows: TGTGCCAGCAGTCCCGGGAGGCCGGGCTACAATGAGCAGTTCTTC. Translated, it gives CASSPGRPGYNEQFF.

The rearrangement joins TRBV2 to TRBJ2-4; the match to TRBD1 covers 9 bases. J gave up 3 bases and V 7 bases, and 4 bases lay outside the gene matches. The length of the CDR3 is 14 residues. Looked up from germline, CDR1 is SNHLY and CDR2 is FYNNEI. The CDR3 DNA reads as TGTGCCAGCAATAGACAGGGGGACAAAAACATTCAGTACTTC. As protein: CASNRQGDKNIQYF.

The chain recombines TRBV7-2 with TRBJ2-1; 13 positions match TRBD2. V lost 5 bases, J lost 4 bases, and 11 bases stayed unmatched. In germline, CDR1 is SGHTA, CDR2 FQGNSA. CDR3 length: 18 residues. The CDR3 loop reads CASSPRWTSGGFYNEQFF. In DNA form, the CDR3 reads TGTGCCAGCAGCCCCCGATGGACTAGCGGGGGATTTTACAATGAGCAGTTCTTC.

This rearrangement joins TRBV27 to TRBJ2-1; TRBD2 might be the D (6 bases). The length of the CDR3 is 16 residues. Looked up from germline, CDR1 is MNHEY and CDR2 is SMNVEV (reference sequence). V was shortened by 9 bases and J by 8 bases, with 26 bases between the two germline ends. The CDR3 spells CARYLVWGGHSDEQFF. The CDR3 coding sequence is TGTGCCAGGTACCTCGTGTGGGGAGGCCACTCTGATGAGCAGTTCTTC.

This CDR3 is CASSLTASDSEAFF. CDR3 coding DNA: TGCGCCAGCAGTCTCACGGCTTCGGACTCTGAAGCTTTCTTT. The chain uses TRBV10-1 and TRBJ1-1; D gene uncertain. V shed 5 bases and J shed 6 bases, with 16 bases lying between them. The CDR3 spans 14 residues. Germline lookup yields CDR1 WNHNN and CDR2 SYGVQD (reference sequence).

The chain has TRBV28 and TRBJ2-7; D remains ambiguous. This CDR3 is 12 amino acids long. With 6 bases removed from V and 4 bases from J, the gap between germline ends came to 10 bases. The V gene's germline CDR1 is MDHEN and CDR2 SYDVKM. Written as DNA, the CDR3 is TGTGCCAGCAGACATTTCGGGTACGAGCAGTACTTC. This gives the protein CASRHFGYEQYF.